Below, one TCR beta chain is given with its context. The sample belongs to a study of blood T cell repertoires in COVID-19. Study context: The analysed material was cDNA or gDNA that came from T cells, B-cell-depleted T cells, or PBMCs.

The CDR3 sequence is 15 residues long. Germline lookup yields CDR1 MNHEY and CDR2 SVGAGI. The junction had 9 bases not matched to a gene; V was cut back by 7 bases and J by 3 bases. Original handling: Reference gene primer amplification gave estimated nucleated cell counts. Produced via immunoSEQ multiplex PCR; TCRdb's table is partial and in-frame only. From that table come the V and J calls and clone size; the DNA was used to work out D and trimming. The sample records around 380,000 clones, more than 65% being singletons. Sequenced input: peripheral blood. The rearrangement joins TRBV6-5 to TRBJ2-1, with 7 bases lining up with TRBD2. This sequence was found in a human donor with acute or convalescent COVID-19. The donor label of this sample is uncertain. The CDR3 sequence: CASTNGGFVYNEQFF. The CDR3 bases are TGTGCCAGCACCAACGGGGGGTTCGTCTACAATGAGCAGTTCTTC.